A single sample gave rise to the 32 T cell receptor beta chains below, sequenced in a study of PD-1 blockade in mismatch repair-deficient tumors. Libraries were prepared by immunoSEQ multiplex PCR; TCRdb keeps only in-frame clonotypes and omits some of them. The data contain about 120,000 clones, roughly 90% of them seen just once; the ten biggest clones take up 12%. The sequencing used peripheral blood, collected 72 weeks after starting pembrolizumab. Receptors originate from an adult with mismatch repair-deficient cancer.

This sequence joins TRBV11-3 and TRBJ1-2; D perhaps matches TRBD1 (6 bases). Deletions cut 5 bases from V and 7 bases from J, with 20 bases between. CDR3 size: 15 residues. Germline CDR1 is SGHNT and CDR2 is YENEEA. CDR3 protein: CASSPWQGSRTGYTF. CDR3 bases: TGTGCCAGCAGCCCGTGGCAGGGGTCGAGGACTGGCTACACCTTC.

The J gene is TRBJ2-3, the V gene TRBV15; 11 nucleotides align to TRBD1. The CDR3 is 16 amino acids. CDR1 and CDR2 (germline): LNHNV, YYDKDF (reference sequence). The trim removed 1 base at V and 4 bases at J, leaving 4 bases unmatched. CDR3 residues: CATSRAGTGGSDTQYF. The CDR3 DNA reads TGTGCCACCAGCAGAGCCGGGACAGGGGGTTCAGATACGCAGTATTTT.

The J gene is TRBJ1-5, the V gene TRBV5-8, with D possibly TRBD1 on 5 matching bases. CDR1 SGHTS and CDR2 YDEGEE come from the germline V gene. The CDR3 consists of 16 residues. Deletions cut 2 bases from V and 1 base from J, with 13 bases between. The CDR3 nucleotides read TGTGCCAGCAGCTTCGGGACTCCGACGAGCAATCAGCCCCAGCATTTT. Translation: CASSFGTPTSNQPQHF.

This clone has just one count. The gene calls are TRBV5-1 and TRBJ1-2, with 8 bases aligning to TRBD1. The trim removed 0 bases at V and 8 bases at J, leaving 12 bases unmatched. CDR3 length: 16 amino acids. The germline V gene encodes CDR1 SGHRS and CDR2 YFSETQ. For the CDR3, the DNA is TGCGCCAGCAGCTTGGCCGGGACAGGCGTGCTTGGAGGCTACACCTTC. Translation: CASSLAGTGVLGGYTF.

This chain joins TRBV11-3 and TRBJ2-7; 7 bases line up with TRBD1. This CDR3 spans 15 amino acids. The trim removed 5 bases at V and 5 bases at J, leaving 12 bases unmatched. CDR1 is SGHNT and CDR2 is YENEEA in the germline V gene. CDR3 protein: CASSQIQGPLNEQYF. CDR3 sequence (DNA): TGTGCCAGCAGCCAAATACAGGGGCCCCTCAACGAGCAGTACTTC. Variable domain in full (rest from reference TRBV11-3 and TRBJ2-7): EAGVVQSPRYKIIEKKQPVAFWCNPISGHNTLYWYLQNLGQGPELLIRYENEEAVDDSQLPKDRFSAERLKGVDSTLKIQPAELGDSAVYLCASSQIQGPLNEQYFGPGTRLTVT.

This clone occurred a few times. The genes are TRBV2 and TRBJ2-7; D tentatively fits TRBD1 or TRBD2 (5 bases each). V lost 6 bases and J lost 0, with 12 bases in between. The CDR3 runs 14 residues. Looked up from germline, CDR1 is SNHLY and CDR2 is FYNNEI. The CDR3 is CASRGTWGSYEQYF. As DNA, the CDR3 is TGTGCCAGCAGGGGGACGTGGGGCTCCTACGAGCAGTACTTC.

The CDR3 loop is CSALADTSSYEQYF. The DNA of the CDR3 is TGCAGCGCCCTAGCGGATACTAGCTCCTACGAGCAGTACTTC. V usage is TRBV29-1 and J usage is TRBJ2-7; TRBD2 aligns across 7 bases. CDR3 length: 14 amino acids. Per germline, CDR1 SQVTM and CDR2 ANQGSEA. V was pared by 7 bases and J by 0 bases, with 9 bases of the junction left unmatched.

The chain employs TRBV11-3 and TRBJ1-5; no firm D call. Trimming took off 7 bases at V and 2 bases at J, with 6 bases between the two ends. Germline loops: CDR1 SGHNT, CDR2 YENEEA. The CDR3 covers 12 residues. The CDR3 sequence: CASTGGNQPQHF. CDR3 nucleotide sequence: TGTGCCAGCACGGGCGGCAATCAGCCCCAGCATTTT.

The chain links TRBV6-7 to TRBJ1-1, with D tentatively TRBD1 (5 bases). TRBV6-7 is given ORF status, its function remaining uncertain. The CDR3 contains 15 residues. V lost 4 bases to trimming and J lost 1 base, with 13 bases between them. The CDR3 sequence is CASSLKQARNTEAFF. Here the CDR3 DNA reads TGTGCCAGCAGTTTGAAACAGGCCAGGAACACTGAAGCTTTCTTT.

V is TRBV5-1 and J is TRBJ2-7; TRBD2 agrees at 11 bases. Trimming removed 2 bases from V and 6 bases from J; junction bases left unmatched: 4. Germline CDR1 is SGHRS and CDR2 is YFSETQ. The CDR3 spans 14 residues. This CDR3 is CASSFGLAGGEQYF. The CDR3, as DNA: TGCGCCAGCAGCTTCGGGCTAGCGGGAGGCGAGCAGTACTTC.

This chain joins TRBV6-5 and TRBJ2-1; TRBD1 agrees at 7 bases. Unmatched junction bases numbered 4, after V lost 0 bases and J lost 2 bases. Germline-derived CDR1 and CDR2 are MNHEY and SVGAGI. This CDR3 has 16 amino acids. In DNA form, the CDR3 reads TGTGCCAGCAGTTACTCGTCCAGGGGGACCTACAATGAGCAGTTCTTC. It yields the protein CASSYSSRGTYNEQFF.

The chain's CDR3 is CASSGAGGGQPQHF. CDR3 nucleotides: TGTGCCAGCAGTGGCGCAGGGGGAGGTCAGCCCCAGCATTTT. The chain combines TRBV5-5 with TRBJ1-5, with 7 positions matching TRBD1. The CDR3 consists of 14 residues. Germline-derived CDR1 and CDR2 are SGHKS and YYEKEE (reference sequence). The V segment lost 5 bases and the J segment 6 bases; nucleotides outside the gene matches: 8.

This chain uses TRBV4-3 with TRBJ2-7, with D perhaps TRBD2 (6 bases). Trimming removed 0 bases at V and 2 bases at J, with 17 bases between. Per germline, CDR1 LGHNA and CDR2 YSLEER. The CDR3 loop spans 17 amino acids. The CDR3 DNA is TGCGCCAGCAGCCAAGAGTTTTTCGGGGGATTGACCTACGAGCAGTACTTC. This encodes CASSQEFFGGLTYEQYF.

The CDR3 DNA reads as TGTGCCATCAGTGAGCCCAACTACCAAGAGACCCAGTACTTC. Its protein is CAISEPNYQETQYF. J is TRBJ2-5 and V is TRBV10-3; no reliable D call. The CDR3 has 14 amino acids. Germline lookup yields CDR1 ENHRY and CDR2 SYGVKD. Trimming pared 2 bases from V and 0 bases from J, leaving 7 bases between.

This chain's CDR3 is CASSLSPRTDNEQFF. The DNA of the CDR3 is TGTGCCAGCAGCTTATCCCCCAGAACGGACAATGAGCAGTTCTTC. The V call is TRBV7-9, the J call TRBJ2-1; D remains unclear. Germline assignment: CDR1 SEHNR and CDR2 FQNEAQ (reference sequence). Trimming took off 2 bases at V and 5 bases at J, with 13 bases between the two ends. CDR3 length: 15 amino acids.

The chain is built from TRBV29-1 and TRBJ2-5; the match to TRBD2 covers 13 bases. This CDR3 has 16 amino acids. Trimming cost V 3 bases and J 5 bases; bases outside gene matches: 9. Looked up from germline, CDR1 is SQVTM and CDR2 is ANQGSEA. DNA of the CDR3: TGCAGCGTTGACGGACTAGCGGGAGTCCCTAGGGAGACCCAGTACTTC. Translation gives CSVDGLAGVPRETQYF.

The rearrangement uses TRBV5-1 and TRBJ2-1, with 7 nucleotides matching TRBD2. The CDR3 length is 16 residues. Germline V gene data show CDR1 as SGHRS and CDR2 as YFSETQ. Losses at the gene ends were 4 bases for V and 3 bases for J; bases not matched to a gene: 10. CDR3 nucleotide sequence: TGCGCCAGCAGCCTCTCGACCGGGAGGTTCTACAATGAGCAGTTCTTC. It specifies CASSLSTGRFYNEQFF.

This chain links TRBV6-1 with TRBJ2-6; the match to TRBD1 covers 8 bases. The CDR3 totals 20 residues. The germline V gene encodes CDR1 MNHNS and CDR2 SASEGT. V was clipped by 2 bases and J by 0 bases; unmatched bases: 12. The CDR3 nucleotides read TGTGCCAGCAGTGAAAGGGGGTGGACAGGGTCCCACTCTGGGGCCAACGTCCTGACTTTC. Translating gives CASSERGWTGSHSGANVLTF.

The chain carries TRBV7-2 and TRBJ2-1, with 9 positions matching TRBD1. The CDR3 loop spans 13 amino acids. Trimming took 4 bases from V and 9 from J; bases not matched to a gene: 4. Germline V gene sequence: CDR1 SGHTA, CDR2 FQGNSA. Here the CDR3 reads CASSYATGGEQFF. In DNA, the CDR3 is TGTGCCAGCAGCTACGCGACAGGGGGTGAGCAGTTCTTC.

The V and J genes are TRBV19 and TRBJ1-2, with D tentatively TRBD1 (6 bases). There are 14 residues in the CDR3. Per germline, CDR1 LNHDA and CDR2 SQIVND (reference sequence). V dropped 6 bases and J dropped 8 bases, with 19 bases sitting between them. Here the CDR3 DNA reads TGTGCCAGTAGCCTTATCGGGGGGCGAAGCGGCTACACCTTC. It specifies CASSLIGGRSGYTF.

The chain carries TRBV27 and TRBJ2-7; 9 nucleotides line up with TRBD1. The V segment lost 6 bases and the J segment 3 bases; nucleotides outside the gene matches: 9. The germline V gene has CDR1 MNHEY and CDR2 SMNVEV (reference sequence). This CDR3 is built from 15 residues. The CDR3 DNA is TGTGCCAGCAGCAGTGCCGGGACAGGGAACTACGAGCAGTACTTC. As protein: CASSSAGTGNYEQYF.

The chain links TRBV14 to TRBJ1-1; D uncertain. This CDR3 spans 11 amino acids. V was trimmed by 5 bases and J by 8 bases, leaving 9 bases between them. CDR1 is SGHDN and CDR2 is FVKESK in the germline V gene. The CDR3 bases are TGTGCCAGCAGCTCGTGGACCGAAGCTTTCTTT. The encoded protein is CASSSWTEAFF.

A remark on this clone: One end of the junction does not line up with germline, which may come from a read error. The J gene is TRBJ2-7, the V gene TRBV7-2, with D perhaps TRBD1 (7 bases). Per the germline V gene, CDR1 is SGHTA and CDR2 is FQGNSA. This CDR3 has 17 residues. The DNA for the CDR3 is TGTGCCAGCAGCTACCCACCGCGGGACAGACCCTCCCACGAGCAGTACTTC. It specifies CASSYPPRDRPSHEQYF.

The chain links TRBV5-6 to TRBJ2-2, with D uncertain. The CDR3 totals 16 residues. The V end was cut by 0 bases, the J end by 2 bases, with 11 bases between. The germline CDR1 and CDR2 sequences are SGHDT and YYEEEE. The CDR3 coding sequence is TGTGCCAGCAGCTTGGTTGGACGAGACAACACCGGGGAGCTGTTTTTT. The encoded protein is CASSLVGRDNTGELFF.

The rearrangement links TRBV28 to TRBJ2-3; D remains unclear. Trimming shortened V by 1 base and J by 0 bases, and 8 bases separated the two germline ends. Germline V CDR1 and CDR2: MDHEN, SYDVKM. This CDR3 has 15 amino acids. In nucleotides, the CDR3 is TGTGCCAGCAGTTTATTTTCGGCCAGCACAGATACGCAGTATTTT. It encodes CASSLFSASTDTQYF.

This chain links TRBV4-2 with TRBJ2-7; D call uncertain. Trimming took 0 bases from V and 3 from J, leaving 6 bases between them. The CDR3 totals 13 residues. From germline, CDR1 is LGHNA and CDR2 YNFKEQ. The chain's CDR3 is CASSQDDGYEQYF. The CDR3, as DNA: TGTGCCAGCAGCCAAGATGACGGCTACGAGCAGTACTTC.

The rearrangement links TRBV6-1 to TRBJ2-3; D gene ambiguous. This CDR3 is 18 amino acids long. From germline, CDR1 is MNHNS and CDR2 SASEGT. Trimming cost V 0 bases and J 3 bases, with 19 bases left between them. This CDR3 is CASSEAVSLWDPTDTQYF. CDR3 sequence (DNA): TGTGCCAGCAGTGAAGCAGTCAGTTTATGGGATCCGACAGATACGCAGTATTTT.

The chain joins TRBV27 to TRBJ2-7; TRBD1 aligns across 7 bases. The germline V gene has CDR1 MNHEY and CDR2 SMNVEV (reference sequence). The CDR3 totals 16 residues. V was clipped by 2 bases and J by 4 bases; unmatched bases: 11. Here the CDR3 reads CASSLKRQGDLYEQYF. The CDR3 region has the DNA TGTGCCAGCAGTTTAAAGAGACAGGGAGATCTATACGAGCAGTACTTC.

This chain connects TRBV6-7 to TRBJ2-1; D is uncertain. TRBV6-7 is assigned to the ORF class and has an uncertain function. V was shortened by 0 bases and J by 9 bases, with 6 bases between the two germline ends. The CDR3 loop spans 12 amino acids. The CDR3 nucleotides are TGTGCCAGCAGTTACTCCCCCCGTGAGCAGTTCTTC. Protein product: CASSYSPREQFF.

The V call is TRBV5-1, the J call TRBJ2-7, with 7 bases matching TRBD1. The trim removed 6 bases at V and 5 bases at J, leaving 11 bases unmatched. The CDR3 length is 14 residues. CDR1 and CDR2 (germline): SGHRS, YFSETQ. The CDR3 sequence is CASTPYRGTDEQYF. In DNA, the CDR3 is TGCGCCAGCACGCCTTACAGGGGAACCGACGAGCAGTACTTC.

This clone is a singleton in its sample. The chain employs TRBV27 and TRBJ2-3, with 9 bases identical to TRBD2. Trimming took 3 bases from V and 3 from J; bases not matched to a gene: 7. CDR1 and CDR2 (germline): MNHEY, SMNVEV (reference sequence). This CDR3 spans 16 amino acids. CDR3: CASSFIAGAGTDTQYF. The CDR3 DNA reads TGTGCCAGCAGTTTTATAGCGGGAGCCGGTACAGATACGCAGTATTTT.

This chain connects TRBV28 to TRBJ2-3; D possibly corresponds to TRBD2 (5 bases). V gave up 5 bases and J gave up 5 bases, with 14 bases separating them. The germline V gene encodes CDR1 MDHEN and CDR2 SYDVKM. The CDR3 length is 14 residues. The CDR3 DNA is TGTGCCAGCAGTGCCTCCCTAGCTGGAGATACGCAGTATTTT. Amino acids: CASSASLAGDTQYF. The whole variable domain, filled in from reference TRBV28 and TRBJ2-3, reads DVKVTQSSRYLVKRTGEKVFLECVQDMDHENMFWYRQDPGLGLRLIYFSYDVKMKEKGDIPEGYSVSREKKERFSLILESASTNQTSMYLCASSASLAGDTQYFGPGTRLTVL.